Presented here are 31 T cell receptor beta chains from one specimen sequenced in a study of OX40 agonist ivuxolimab in advanced cancers. Assay: immunoSEQ multiplex PCR; the TCRdb copy retains only in-frame clones and omits some. Here the sample spans 30,000 to 35,000 clones, roughly 90% being singletons. Material: CD4+ or CD8+ T cells sorted from blood, obtained in a trial of the OX40 agonist ivuxolimab. The origin of the receptors is an adult with an advanced solid tumor such as melanoma, head and neck, liver or kidney cancer.

The V gene is TRBV7-2, the J gene TRBJ1-2, with 7 bases lining up with TRBD1. Germline assignment: CDR1 SGHTA and CDR2 FQGNSA. CDR3 size: 13 residues. Unmatched junction bases numbered 1, after V lost 3 bases and J lost 3 bases. The CDR3 coding sequence is TGTGCCAGCAGCTTGGGGACAGACTATGGCTACACCTTC. Translation gives CASSLGTDYGYTF.

The chain recombines TRBV5-4 with TRBJ2-7; D may be TRBD2 (6 bases). Deletions cut 4 bases from V and 3 bases from J, with 14 bases between. The germline V gene encodes CDR1 SGHNT and CDR2 YYREEE (reference sequence). The CDR3 length is 14 residues. CDR3 sequence reads: CASSPGVSNYEQYF. The CDR3 DNA reads as TGTGCCAGCAGCCCGGGGGTTAGTAACTACGAGCAGTACTTC.

The V call is TRBV4-1, the J call TRBJ2-2; D call uncertain. CDR3 size: 18 residues. Germline CDR1 reads MGHRA; CDR2 reads YSYEKL. V was shortened by 6 bases and J by 3 bases, with 23 bases between the two germline ends. The CDR3 DNA is TGCGCCAGCAGTGAGTATCTGATAGGAGACGTCGACACCGGGGAGCTGTTTTTT. This codes for CASSEYLIGDVDTGELFF.

This chain uses TRBV2 with TRBJ2-7; tentative D call: TRBD1 (5 bases). From germline, CDR1 is SNHLY and CDR2 FYNNEI. This CDR3 has 16 amino acids. Trimming took off 6 bases at V and 3 bases at J, with 21 bases between the two ends. CDR3 residues: CASSHPPGMGGYEQYF. CDR3 coding DNA: TGTGCCAGCAGCCATCCCCCAGGGATGGGTGGCTACGAGCAGTACTTC. The full variable domain, in which reference TRBV2 and TRBJ2-7 provide the parts outside the CDR3, is EPEVTQTPSHQVTQMGQEVILRCVPISNHLYFYWYRQILGQKVEFLVSFYNNEISEKSEIFDDQFSVERPDGSNFTLKIRSTKLEDSAMYFCASSHPPGMGGYEQYFGPGTRLTVT.

The table lists this clone with a count of one. This sequence joins TRBV6-5 and TRBJ2-7; 11 bases fit TRBD1. The CDR3 has 13 residues. Germline values: CDR1 MNHEY, CDR2 SVGAGI. Unmatched junction bases numbered 3, after V lost 4 bases and J lost 7 bases. The CDR3 here is CASSWDRGGEQYF. The CDR3 region has the DNA TGTGCCAGCAGTTGGGACAGGGGGGGGGAGCAGTACTTC.

The J gene is TRBJ2-2, the V gene TRBV6-6; no clear D. CDR1 and CDR2 from the germline V gene are MNHNY and SVGAGI (reference sequence). The CDR3 extends over 14 amino acids. Trimming shortened V by 2 bases and J by 4 bases, and 8 bases separated the two germline ends. The CDR3 DNA reads TGTGCCAGCAGTTACGATGCGGCCACCGGGGAGCTGTTTTTT. Protein sequence: CASSYDAATGELFF.

This chain links TRBV6-6 with TRBJ2-1; perhaps TRBD1 as D (6 bases). Trimming pared 5 bases from V and 5 bases from J, leaving 16 bases between. The CDR3 sequence is 15 residues long. Per germline, CDR1 MNHNY and CDR2 SVGAGI (reference sequence). CDR3 in amino acids: CASSRQELTDNEQFF. The CDR3 DNA follows: TGTGCCAGCAGTCGACAGGAACTCACTGACAATGAGCAGTTCTTC.

The chain couples TRBV7-9 to TRBJ1-5; no clear D gene. Germline CDR1 SEHNR, CDR2 FQNEAQ (reference sequence). V dropped 5 bases and J dropped 7 bases, with 9 bases sitting between them. The length of the CDR3 is 12 residues. CDR3 sequence reads: CASSPVGQPQHF. In DNA form, the CDR3 reads TGTGCCAGCAGCCCGGTCGGACAGCCCCAGCATTTT.

This chain joins TRBV28 and TRBJ2-3; 7 bases are shared with TRBD1. The CDR3 has 17 residues. The V segment lost 6 bases and the J segment 0 bases; nucleotides outside the gene matches: 12. Germline V gene sequence: CDR1 MDHEN, CDR2 SYDVKM. CDR3 bases: TGTGCCAGCAGCTCCACCGGGACAGACTTTAGCACAGATACGCAGTATTTT. This encodes CASSSTGTDFSTDTQYF.

The V gene is TRBV2, the J gene TRBJ1-2, with 12 nucleotides matching TRBD1. CDR3 length: 14 residues. V shed 8 bases and J 5 bases; nucleotides not matched to a gene: 6. From germline, CDR1 is SNHLY and CDR2 FYNNEI. The CDR3 is CASAGTGGAYGYTF. The CDR3 coding sequence is TGTGCCAGCGCTGGGACAGGGGGCGCGTATGGCTACACCTTC.

This rearrangement joins TRBV11-2 to TRBJ2-7; D ambiguous. CDR3 length: 11 residues. V was pared by 3 bases and J by 10 bases, with 10 bases between. CDR1 and CDR2 from the germline V gene are SGHAT and FQNNGV. This CDR3 is CASSLGRDQYF. The CDR3 DNA is TGTGCCAGCAGCTTGGGAAGGGATCAGTACTTC. The complete variable domain, with remaining parts taken from reference TRBV11-2 and TRBJ2-7, reads EAGVAQSPRYKIIEKRQSVAFWCNPISGHATLYWYQQILGQGPKLLIQFQNNGVVDDSQLPKDRFSAERLKGVDSTLKIQPAKLEDSAVYLCASSLGRDQYFGPGTRLTVT.

The chain uses TRBV9 and TRBJ2-1, with D uncertain. The CDR3 is 17 residues long. The V gene lost 0 bases and the J gene lost 0 bases, with 13 bases spanning the gap. Germline values: CDR1 SGDLS, CDR2 YYNGEE. CDR3 protein: CASSVDIPGGSYNEQFF. CDR3 coding DNA: TGTGCCAGCAGCGTAGATATCCCGGGCGGCTCCTACAATGAGCAGTTCTTC.

The gene calls are TRBV7-3 and TRBJ2-1; D not resolved. The germline V gene has CDR1 SGHTA and CDR2 FQGTGA. V gave up 4 bases and J gave up 6 bases, with 16 bases separating them. The CDR3 has 15 amino acids. CDR3 nucleotides: TGTGCCAGCAGCTCCACCGTGGGATCCCTCAATGAGCAGTTCTTC. It is translated as CASSSTVGSLNEQFF.

The rearrangement uses TRBV6-1 and TRBJ2-7; D remains ambiguous. Germline V lookup: CDR1 MNHNS, CDR2 SASEGT. CDR3 size: 12 residues. Between the trimmed V and J ends, which lost 7 bases and 0 bases, there was a span of 7 bases. In DNA form, the CDR3 reads TGTGCCAGCAAGCAGTTCTCCTACGAGCAGTACTTC. It yields the protein CASKQFSYEQYF.

This chain connects TRBV30 to TRBJ1-1; D is possibly TRBD1 (5 bases). The V gene's germline CDR1 is GTSNPN and CDR2 SVGIG (reference sequence). This CDR3 has 16 residues. Trimming shortened V by 2 bases and J by 1 base, and 17 bases separated the two germline ends. CDR3: CAWSHIPGLSNTEAFF. CDR3 nucleotide sequence: TGTGCCTGGAGTCACATACCGGGACTCTCGAACACTGAAGCTTTCTTT.

The CDR3, as DNA: TGCGCCAGCAGCCCTTCCTCCGGGGGACTAGCGATTATCCCACAAGAGACCCAGTACTTC. Protein sequence: CASSPSSGGLAIIPQETQYF. This rearrangement joins TRBV5-1 to TRBJ2-5; 10 nucleotides align to TRBD2. Losses at the gene ends were 4 bases for V and 2 bases for J; bases not matched to a gene: 20. The germline V gene has CDR1 SGHRS and CDR2 YFSETQ. This CDR3 contains 20 residues.

The chain couples TRBV11-2 to TRBJ2-5; 7 bases fit TRBD1. J was trimmed by 2 bases and V by 3 bases; bases with no gene match: 6. CDR3 length: 15 residues. The germline V gene has CDR1 SGHAT and CDR2 FQNNGV. CDR3 amino acids: CASSFLGQAQETQYF. For the CDR3, the DNA is TGTGCCAGCAGCTTCCTTGGACAGGCGCAAGAGACCCAGTACTTC.

V is TRBV27 and J is TRBJ1-4; 10 positions agree with TRBD1. V was clipped by 6 bases and J by 8 bases; unmatched bases: 18. The CDR3 contains 18 residues. CDR1 and CDR2 (germline): MNHEY, SMNVEV (reference sequence). The CDR3 is CASSSPVPGQGSEEKLFF. CDR3 in DNA: TGTGCCAGCAGCTCTCCTGTCCCGGGACAGGGGTCGGAAGAAAAACTGTTTTTT.

The J gene is TRBJ1-6, the V gene TRBV7-2; 8 nucleotides agree with TRBD1. Germline lookup yields CDR1 SGHTA and CDR2 FQGNSA. V trimming: 5 bases; J trimming: 14 bases; junction bases outside the gene matches: 20. This CDR3 has 17 amino acids. The CDR3 nucleotides are TGTGCCAGCAGCGTAATTTTCGGACAGGGCGGGGTTGGGACCCTCCACTTT. Amino acids: CASSVIFGQGGVGTLHF.

The J gene is TRBJ2-7, the V gene TRBV28, with 7 bases fitting TRBD2. The germline gives CDR1 MDHEN, CDR2 SYDVKM. The CDR3 loop spans 15 amino acids. V lost 2 bases to trimming and J lost 6 bases; unmatched junction nucleotides: 10. DNA for the CDR3: TGTGCCAGCAGTTTAATTGGAGGTACGGGAGGCGAGCAGTACTTC. Residues: CASSLIGGTGGEQYF. The entire variable domain, with the rest obtained from reference TRBV28 and TRBJ2-7, is as follows: DVKVTQSSRYLVKRTGEKVFLECVQDMDHENMFWYRQDPGLGLRLIYFSYDVKMKEKGDIPEGYSVSREKKERFSLILESASTNQTSMYLCASSLIGGTGGEQYFGPGTRLTVT.

The rearrangement uses TRBV9 and TRBJ2-1; tentative D call: TRBD1 (5 bases). This CDR3 region has 16 residues. Trimming removed 3 bases from V and 3 bases from J, with 16 bases in between. CDR1 and CDR2 (germline): SGDLS, YYNGEE. The CDR3 spells CASSGLRQGSYNEQFF. The CDR3 DNA reads as TGTGCCAGCAGCGGGCTCAGGCAGGGTAGCTACAATGAGCAGTTCTTC. The full variable domain, with the rest looked up from reference TRBV9 and TRBJ2-1, is DSGVTQTPKHLITATGQRVTLRCSPRSGDLSVYWYQQSLDQGLQFLIQYYNGEERAKGNILERFSAQQFPDLHSELNLSSLELGDSALYFCASSGLRQGSYNEQFFGPGTRLTVL.

The chain combines TRBV6-6 with TRBJ2-3; D ambiguous. The CDR3 consists of 16 residues. Trimming left V 4 bases short and J 0 bases short, with 14 bases between. Germline assignment: CDR1 MNHNY and CDR2 SVGAGI (reference sequence). The chain's CDR3 is CASSSLQETSTDTQYF. For the CDR3, the DNA is TGTGCCAGCAGTTCCCTCCAAGAGACTAGCACAGATACGCAGTATTTT.

V is TRBV9 and J is TRBJ1-1; 8 bases align to TRBD1. With V trimmed by 4 bases and J by 3 bases, 8 bases remained unmatched. From germline, CDR1 is SGDLS and CDR2 YYNGEE. The CDR3 is 15 amino acids. The CDR3 region is CASSSTGAKDTEAFF. DNA for the CDR3: TGTGCCAGCAGCTCGACAGGGGCGAAAGACACTGAAGCTTTCTTT.

Here the CDR3 reads CASSDRTAAGYTF. CDR3 nucleotides: TGTGCCAGCAGCGACCGGACTGCGGCTGGCTACACCTTC. This rearrangement joins TRBV7-6 to TRBJ1-2; D gene ambiguous. V was clipped by 5 bases and J by 7 bases, with 14 bases between them. Germline V lookup: CDR1 SGHVS, CDR2 FNYEAQ. The CDR3 totals 13 residues.

In its sample, this clone was seen once. V usage is TRBV10-2 and J usage is TRBJ1-2, with a tentative D call TRBD1 (5 bases). CDR3 size: 14 residues. The germline CDR1 and CDR2 sequences are WSHSY and SAAADI. Trimming took off 3 bases at V and 2 bases at J, with 10 bases between the two ends. The CDR3 DNA follows: TGCGCCAGCAGTGAAGGACAATTAAACTATGGCTACACCTTC. Its translation is CASSEGQLNYGYTF.

V is TRBV9 and J is TRBJ2-1, with 10 bases lining up with TRBD2. The V gene's germline CDR1 is SGDLS and CDR2 YYNGEE. Unmatched junction bases numbered 6, after V lost 3 bases and J lost 6 bases. The CDR3 spans 15 residues. The CDR3 reads CASSESGGASNEQFF. The CDR3 nucleotides read TGTGCCAGCAGCGAGAGCGGGGGGGCCTCCAATGAGCAGTTCTTC.

V is TRBV6-5 and J is TRBJ2-5, with D maybe TRBD1 (6 bases). The CDR3 length is 13 residues. Germline lookup yields CDR1 MNHEY and CDR2 SVGAGI. Trimming took off 2 bases at V and 3 bases at J, with 7 bases between the two ends. The DNA of the CDR3 is TGTGCCAGCAGTTACGGACAGAAAGAGACCCAGTACTTC. It is translated as CASSYGQKETQYF.

A word on this clone: Other DNA sequences in the same sample also yield this CDR3. In nucleotides, the CDR3 is TGCAGCGCTTTCTTTGCAGGGGGTGGGGTTGAGACCCAGTACTTC. This translates into CSAFFAGGGVETQYF. The gene calls are TRBV29-1 and TRBJ2-5, with 7 bases matching TRBD1. CDR1 and CDR2 (germline): SQVTM, ANQGSEA. The CDR3 spans 15 residues. V dropped 7 bases and J dropped 5; count of bases not matched to a gene: 16.

The chain recombines TRBV18 with TRBJ2-2; TRBD2 aligns across 15 bases. The V gene's germline CDR1 is KGHSH and CDR2 LQKENI. The length of the CDR3 is 17 residues. The trim removed 3 bases at V and 6 bases at J, leaving 5 bases unmatched. The DNA for the CDR3 is TGTGCCAGCTCACCTCCGGGACTAGCGGGAGGACCCGGGGAGCTGTTTTTT. Protein product: CASSPPGLAGGPGELFF. The full variable domain, its missing parts supplied by reference TRBV18 and TRBJ2-2, is NAGVMQNPRHLVRRRGQEARLRCSPMKGHSHVYWYRQLPEEGLKFMVYLQKENIIDESGMPKERFSAEFPKEGPSILRIQQVVRGDSAAYFCASSPPGLAGGPGELFFGEGSRLTVL.

The chain carries TRBV7-2 and TRBJ2-7; 16 bases match TRBD2. With V trimmed by 3 bases and J by 2 bases, 1 base remained unmatched. Looked up from germline, CDR1 is SGHTA and CDR2 is FQGNSA. The CDR3 length is 16 residues. The CDR3 here is CASSLGTSGGAYEQYF. DNA for the CDR3: TGTGCCAGCAGCTTGGGGACTAGCGGGGGGGCCTACGAGCAGTACTTC.

This clone was counted once. The J gene is TRBJ1-4, the V gene TRBV28, with D possibly matching TRBD1 (5 bases). Germline assignment: CDR1 MDHEN and CDR2 SYDVKM. V was cut by 9 bases and J by 11 bases, with 31 bases left in between. The CDR3 sequence is 17 residues long. The CDR3 DNA reads TGTGCCAGGGCGATTATCGAATCGGGACTTGAGGAAAGGAAACTGTTTTTT. Its protein product is CARAIIESGLEERKLFF.